This T cell receptor (beta chain) was identified during a study of T cell responses to AZD1222 COVID-19 vaccine. Study findings and constraints: Females outnumbered males among donors, who were mostly white British; clonal diversity was possibly underestimated. Recipients of AZD1222 seropositive at baseline numbered only five or six. Only after the peak T cell response were repertoires sampled. Spike-spanning, vaccine-associated CD4 TCRs were dominant at 160-218 and 743-854.

Assay used: immunoSEQ multiplex PCR; TCRdb lists only in-frame clones, some missing. This repertoire shows over 100,000 clones, 70% to 90% found once; its top ten account for 17%. With regard to this clone: The target antigen is unknown.

This CDR3 contains 14 residues. Germline V lookup: CDR1 MNHEY, CDR2 SVGAGI. Trimming cost V 6 bases and J 3 bases; bases outside gene matches: 6. The chain combines TRBV6-5 with TRBJ1-1; 8 bases match TRBD1. The TCR originated in an adult in good health. The sequencing here drew on peripheral blood, taken on day 0 of AZD1222 vaccination. CDR3 protein: CASSYRGTDTEAFF. The CDR3 nucleotides are TGTGCCAGCAGCTACAGGGGGACGGACACTGAAGCTTTCTTT.